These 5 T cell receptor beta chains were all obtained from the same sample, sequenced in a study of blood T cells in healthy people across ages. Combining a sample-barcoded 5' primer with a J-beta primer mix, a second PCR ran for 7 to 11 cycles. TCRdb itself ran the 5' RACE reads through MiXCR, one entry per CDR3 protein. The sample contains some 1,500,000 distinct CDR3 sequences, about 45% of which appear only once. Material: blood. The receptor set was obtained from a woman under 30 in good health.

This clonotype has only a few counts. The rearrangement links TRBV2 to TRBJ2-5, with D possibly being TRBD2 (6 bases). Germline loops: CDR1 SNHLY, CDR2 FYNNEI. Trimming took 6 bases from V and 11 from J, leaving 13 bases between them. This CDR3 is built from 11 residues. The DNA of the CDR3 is TGTGCCAGCAGAGAACCGGGAGAGCAGTACTTC. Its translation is CASREPGEQYF.

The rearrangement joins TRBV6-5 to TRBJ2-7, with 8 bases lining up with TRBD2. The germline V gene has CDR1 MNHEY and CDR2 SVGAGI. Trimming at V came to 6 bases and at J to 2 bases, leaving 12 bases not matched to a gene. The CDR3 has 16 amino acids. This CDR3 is CASRRTSGSYPYEQYF. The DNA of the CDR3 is TGTGCCAGCAGAAGAACTAGCGGTTCCTACCCCTACGAGCAGTACTTC.

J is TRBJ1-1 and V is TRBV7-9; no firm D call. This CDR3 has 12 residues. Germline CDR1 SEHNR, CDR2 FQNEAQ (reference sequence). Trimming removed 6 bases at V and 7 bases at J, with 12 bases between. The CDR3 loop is CASRLLISEAFF. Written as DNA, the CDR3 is TGTGCCAGCAGACTTTTAATAAGTGAAGCTTTCTTT.

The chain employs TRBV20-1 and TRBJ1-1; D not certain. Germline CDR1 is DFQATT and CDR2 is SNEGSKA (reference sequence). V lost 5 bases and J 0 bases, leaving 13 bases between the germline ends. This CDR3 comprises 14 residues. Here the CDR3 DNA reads TGCAGTGCTCCCCCCGCAAACATGAACACTGAAGCTTTCTTT. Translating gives CSAPPANMNTEAFF.

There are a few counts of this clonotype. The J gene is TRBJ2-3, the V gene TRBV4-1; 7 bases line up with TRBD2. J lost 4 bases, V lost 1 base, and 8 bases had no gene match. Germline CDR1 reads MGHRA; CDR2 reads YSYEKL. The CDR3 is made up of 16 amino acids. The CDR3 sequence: CASSQGVGTTSDTQYF. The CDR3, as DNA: TGCGCCAGCAGCCAAGGGGTCGGGACTACCTCAGATACGCAGTATTTT.